Presented here are 10 T cell receptor beta chains from one specimen sequenced in a study of neurological immune-mediated disorders. MiXCR, applied by TCRdb to the 5' RACE reads, yields one record per CDR3 protein. The table records about 80,000 distinct CDR3 sequences, nearly 6% of them present only once. Time point: longitudinal time-point 2. Sequenced material: PBMCs. All receptors come from a woman aged 60 to 75 with multiple sclerosis.

The sample holds many counts of this clonotype. This sequence joins TRBV6-5 and TRBJ1-2, with 9 nucleotides matching TRBD1. CDR1 is MNHEY, CDR2 SVGAGI, per germline. There are 17 residues in the CDR3. The V and J ends lost 3 bases and 5 bases, in that order; junction bases with no gene match: 13. The CDR3 reads CASSYGTGISVRYGYTF. The CDR3 nucleotides are TGTGCCAGCAGTTATGGGACAGGGATTTCGGTGCGGTATGGCTACACCTTC.

The rearrangement joins TRBV5-1 to TRBJ2-1, with TRBD1 matching over 7 bases. The CDR3 totals 15 residues. Germline CDR1 SGHRS, CDR2 YFSETQ. V shed 2 bases and J 3 bases; nucleotides not matched to a gene: 5. CDR3 amino acids: CASSLTPGGYNEQFF. The CDR3 DNA reads TGCGCCAGCAGCTTAACCCCAGGGGGCTACAATGAGCAGTTCTTC.

This clonotype was counted at least ten times. The chain employs TRBV10-3 and TRBJ2-7, with 7 nucleotides matching TRBD2. The ends lost 6 bases at V and 7 bases at J; junction bases unmatched: 6. Looked up from germline, CDR1 is ENHRY and CDR2 is SYGVKD. The CDR3 is 12 residues long. The DNA for the CDR3 is TGTGCCATCAGCGGGGGGAGAAGTGAGCAGTACTTC. Amino acid sequence: CAISGGRSEQYF.

This clonotype has at least ten counts. The chain employs TRBV5-1 and TRBJ2-1; unclear D gene. The germline V and J ends were trimmed by 4 bases and 3 bases, with 11 bases remaining between them. The CDR3 loop spans 14 amino acids. Germline values: CDR1 SGHRS, CDR2 YFSETQ. The CDR3 spells CASSIDFSYNEQFF. The CDR3 bases are TGCGCCAGCAGCATAGACTTCAGCTACAATGAGCAGTTCTTC.

This clonotype has a count of ten or more. In DNA, the CDR3 is TGCAGTGCTCCCGGACTAGCGGGGGGGATGAATGAGCAGTTCTTC. Its protein is CSAPGLAGGMNEQFF. The chain links TRBV20-1 to TRBJ2-1; 15 bases are a match to TRBD2. Unmatched junction bases numbered 6, after V lost 5 bases and J lost 7 bases. Germline assignment: CDR1 DFQATT and CDR2 SNEGSKA (reference sequence). This CDR3 is built from 15 residues.

The rearrangement uses TRBV5-6 and TRBJ2-1, with 8 nucleotides matching TRBD2. Trimming cost V 5 bases and J 9 bases; bases outside gene matches: 13. CDR3 length: 15 amino acids. Germline loops: CDR1 SGHDT, CDR2 YYEEEE. The CDR3 nucleotides are TGTGCCAGCAGGGGAGAGCGGGGGCGAGGGCCTGAGCAGTTCTTC. Translating it yields CASRGERGRGPEQFF.

This clonotype was recorded at least ten times. The chain employs TRBV5-1 and TRBJ1-2, with 8 nucleotides matching TRBD1. The V gene end was trimmed by 2 bases and the J gene end by 3 bases; junction bases not matched to a gene: 9. The CDR3 covers 16 residues. Germline CDR1 reads SGHRS; CDR2 reads YFSETQ. As DNA, the CDR3 is TGCGCCAGCAGCTTTGGGATCGGACAGGGCGACTATGGCTACACCTTC. Amino acid sequence: CASSFGIGQGDYGYTF.

In this sample, this clonotype turned up many times. The chain couples TRBV27 to TRBJ1-1, with 8 positions matching TRBD1. The CDR3 covers 15 residues. Germline trimming cut 2 bases from V and 1 base from J; bases unmatched to any gene: 3. CDR1 and CDR2 from the germline V gene are MNHEY and SMNVEV (reference sequence). This CDR3 is CASSLRTGSNTEAFF. The CDR3 bases are TGTGCCAGCAGTTTACGGACAGGGTCGAACACTGAAGCTTTCTTT.

There are many counts of this clonotype. The CDR3 DNA follows: TGCGCCAGCAGCTTGGACAGTGATCAGCCCCAGCATTTT. It codes for CASSLDSDQPQHF. The chain couples TRBV5-1 to TRBJ1-5, with no clear D. Germline V lookup: CDR1 SGHRS, CDR2 YFSETQ. With 0 bases removed from V and 5 bases from J, the gap between germline ends came to 6 bases. The CDR3 length is 13 residues.

Details on this clonotype: A read error may be the cause here, since a much bigger clone is one base away. The V gene is TRBV5-6, the J gene TRBJ1-2, with D perhaps matching TRBD1 (5 bases). The V gene's germline CDR1 is SGHDT and CDR2 YYEEEE. This CDR3 has 13 amino acids. CDR3 coding DNA: TGTGCCAGCAGAGCGACAGTTAACCATGGCTACACCTTC. This encodes CASRATVNHGYTF.